The 30 T cell receptor beta chains below come from one sample, sequenced in a study of cytomegalovirus exposure and HLA in healthy donors. The PCR had 60 Vbeta and 13 Jbeta primers. The repertoire was sequenced with immunoSEQ multiplex PCR; TCRdb's copy has only in-frame clones and lacks some. The sample lists more than 200,000 clones, around 79% seen once, with around 2% in the top ten. Sequencing was performed on PBMCs. All receptors derive from a young man in good health and CMV-seronegative.

This chain uses TRBV30 with TRBJ1-2; no definite D call. Trimming cost V 0 bases and J 7 bases, with 9 bases left between them. The germline V gene has CDR1 GTSNPN and CDR2 SVGIG (reference sequence). The CDR3 runs 12 residues. CDR3 amino acids: CAWSVTQAGYTF. The CDR3 DNA sequence: TGTGCCTGGAGTGTAACCCAAGCTGGCTACACCTTC.

The chain carries TRBV5-6 and TRBJ2-7; D is possibly TRBD1 (5 bases). V lost 1 base and J 0 bases, leaving 11 bases between the germline ends. Germline V gene data show CDR1 as SGHDT and CDR2 as YYEEEE. The CDR3 is 15 residues long. Written as DNA, the CDR3 is TGTGCCAGCAGCTTGTCCCCTGACAGCTCCTACGAGCAGTACTTC. Encoded protein: CASSLSPDSSYEQYF.

CDR3 DNA: TGTGCCAGCAGTGACCAGGTCCCGGGGGAGCTGTTTTTT. This encodes CASSDQVPGELFF. The chain recombines TRBV6-4 with TRBJ2-2; D ambiguous. V was clipped by 2 bases and J by 8 bases, with 9 bases between them. Germline loops: CDR1 MRHNA, CDR2 SNTAGT. The CDR3 sequence is 13 residues long.

The genes are TRBV5-4 and TRBJ2-3, with TRBD1 matching over 9 bases. Germline V gene data show CDR1 as SGHNT and CDR2 as YYREEE (reference sequence). This CDR3 has 15 amino acids. V was pared by 6 bases and J by 5 bases, with 10 bases of the junction left unmatched. The CDR3: CASTDTGQGLDTQYF. The CDR3 region has the DNA TGTGCCAGCACCGATACGGGACAGGGTTTAGATACGCAGTATTTT.

The chain links TRBV30 to TRBJ1-2; D remains ambiguous. Deletions cut 0 bases from V and 4 bases from J, with 9 bases between. Germline values: CDR1 GTSNPN, CDR2 SVGIG (reference sequence). The CDR3 covers 13 residues. The CDR3 coding sequence is TGTGCCTGGAGTGTACAAGGGAGCTATGGCTACACCTTC. Translating it yields CAWSVQGSYGYTF.

J is TRBJ2-3 and V is TRBV5-1; a weak D match, TRBD1 (6 bases). Germline V gene sequence: CDR1 SGHRS, CDR2 YFSETQ. The germline V and J ends were trimmed by 0 bases and 3 bases, with 14 bases remaining between them. The CDR3 is 16 amino acids. This CDR3 reads CASSLAQGIETDTQYF. The DNA for the CDR3 is TGCGCCAGCAGCTTGGCACAGGGTATAGAAACAGATACGCAGTATTTT.

The chain links TRBV7-2 to TRBJ1-5; TRBD1 is a possible D gene (6 bases). The length of the CDR3 is 16 residues. The V end was cut by 5 bases, the J end by 4 bases, with 18 bases between. Germline V lookup: CDR1 SGHTA, CDR2 FQGNSA. The CDR3 reads CASSAEQGGTNQPQHF. DNA for the CDR3: TGTGCCAGCAGCGCAGAACAGGGAGGGACAAATCAGCCCCAGCATTTT.

The chain joins TRBV15 to TRBJ1-2, with a possible D match to TRBD1 (6 bases). This CDR3 comprises 13 residues. V shed 5 bases and J shed 8 bases, with 15 bases lying between them. CDR1 is LNHNV and CDR2 is YYDKDF in the germline V gene (reference sequence). For the CDR3, the DNA is TGTGCCACCAGCCTGACAGGCCCTAAAGGCTACACCTTC. This encodes CATSLTGPKGYTF. The full variable domain, completed using reference TRBV15 and TRBJ1-2, is DAMVIQNPRYQVTQFGKPVTLSCSQTLNHNVMYWYQQKSSQAPKLLFHYYDKDFNNEADTPDNFQSRRPNTSFCFLDIRSPGLGDTAMYLCATSLTGPKGYTFGSGTRLTVV.

V and J are TRBV21-1 and TRBJ2-5; the table's D call, TRBD2, has no DNA check behind it. TRBV21-1 is assigned pseudogene status. The length of the CDR3 is 15 residues. The CDR3 loop is CASPGLAGGRETQYF. The CDR3 DNA is TGTGCCAGCCCCGGACTAGCGGGAGGGCGGGAGACCCAGTACTTC.

This clone came up a few times. The chain recombines TRBV5-6 with TRBJ2-1; possible D gene TRBD2, 6 bases. The CDR3 has 15 residues. The V end was cut by 4 bases, the J end by 9 bases, with 20 bases between. Germline-derived CDR1 and CDR2 are SGHDT and YYEEEE. CDR3 DNA: TGTGCCAGCAGCCAAGATGCGGGATTCGGTAGTGAGCAGTTCTTC. Encoded protein: CASSQDAGFGSEQFF.

V usage is TRBV6-5 and J usage is TRBJ1-2; TRBD1 is a possible D gene (5 bases). Trimming cost V 10 bases and J 6 bases, with 9 bases left between them. This CDR3 region has 10 residues. Germline V gene lookup returns CDR1 MNHEY and CDR2 SVGAGI. This CDR3 reads CATQGDGYTF. In DNA, the CDR3 is TGTGCCACTCAGGGTGATGGCTACACCTTC.

The chain uses TRBV9 and TRBJ2-1; TRBD2 matches 7 bases. The CDR3 runs to 14 residues. The J segment lost 13 bases and the V segment lost 0 bases, leaving 10 bases of the junction unmatched. CDR1 is SGDLS and CDR2 is YYNGEE in the germline V gene. The CDR3 protein is CASSVGVEGGKQFF. CDR3 DNA sequence: TGTGCCAGCAGCGTAGGAGTGGAGGGAGGGAAACAGTTCTTC.

This clone was detected only once. The rearrangement uses TRBV7-8 and TRBJ2-7; D remains ambiguous. The CDR3 totals 14 residues. Trimming took off 2 bases at V and 3 bases at J, with 11 bases between the two ends. The germline V gene encodes CDR1 SGHVS and CDR2 FQNEAQ. The CDR3 loop reads CASSLSGSYYEQYF. The DNA for the CDR3 is TGTGCCAGCAGCTTATCCGGGTCTTACTACGAGCAGTACTTC.

This clone was observed once. The J gene is TRBJ2-2, the V gene TRBV9; 10 nucleotides align to TRBD1. Germline V gives CDR1 SGDLS, CDR2 YYNGEE. The CDR3 totals 17 residues. V was pared by 4 bases and J by 3 bases, with 9 bases of the junction left unmatched. The CDR3 nucleotides read TGTGCCAGCAGCATATCGACAGGGGGCAGAGACACCGGGGAGCTGTTTTTT. Its translation: CASSISTGGRDTGELFF.

This rearrangement joins TRBV19 to TRBJ1-5; 8 bases agree with TRBD1. V shed 3 bases, J shed 2 bases, and the junction held 0 bases outside the gene matches. Germline V gene data show CDR1 as LNHDA and CDR2 as SQIVND (reference sequence). CDR3 length: 14 amino acids. CDR3 sequence: CASSMTGGNQPQHF. In DNA form, the CDR3 reads TGTGCCAGTAGTATGACAGGGGGCAATCAGCCCCAGCATTTT.

The chain links TRBV2 to TRBJ1-1, with D hard to call. CDR3 length: 15 amino acids. Trimming took 8 bases from V and 4 from J, leaving 20 bases between them. The germline V gene has CDR1 SNHLY and CDR2 FYNNEI. The CDR3 bases are TGTGCCAGCCCAATGGATGGATCCGGGAGCACTGAAGCTTTCTTT. Amino acid sequence: CASPMDGSGSTEAFF. The whole variable domain, remainder taken from reference TRBV2 and TRBJ1-1, is EPEVTQTPSHQVTQMGQEVILRCVPISNHLYFYWYRQILGQKVEFLVSFYNNEISEKSEIFDDQFSVERPDGSNFTLKIRSTKLEDSAMYFCASPMDGSGSTEAFFGQGTRLTVV.

The chain joins TRBV30 to TRBJ2-7; a possible D gene is TRBD1 (6 bases). The CDR3 extends over 14 amino acids. V lost 2 bases to trimming and J lost 3 bases, with 14 bases between them. Germline V gene data show CDR1 as GTSNPN and CDR2 as SVGIG (reference sequence). The CDR3, as DNA: TGTGCCTGGAGTTTTGGGGACAAGTTCTACGAGCAGTACTTC. This gives the protein CAWSFGDKFYEQYF.

This clone was picked up a small number of times. The V and J genes are TRBV4-3 and TRBJ2-7; 8 bases match TRBD1. The germline V gene has CDR1 LGHNA and CDR2 YSLEER. The CDR3 is 16 amino acids. The junction had 11 bases not matched to a gene; V was cut back by 0 bases and J by 7 bases. The CDR3 is CASSQDIRTGFWEQYF. The DNA for the CDR3 is TGCGCCAGCAGCCAAGATATTAGGACAGGGTTTTGGGAGCAGTACTTC.

The gene calls are TRBV18 and TRBJ1-2, with 12 positions matching TRBD1. Germline assignment: CDR1 KGHSH and CDR2 LQKENI. CDR3 size: 16 residues. Trimming took 3 bases from V and 6 from J; bases not matched to a gene: 8. CDR3 sequence reads: CASSPTPGQGAHGYTF. CDR3 sequence (DNA): TGTGCCAGCTCACCCACCCCGGGACAGGGGGCGCATGGCTACACCTTC.

This clone was seen a handful of times. The chain uses TRBV6-6 and TRBJ2-7, with TRBD1 matching over 10 bases. V shed 6 bases, J shed 2 bases, and the junction held 4 bases outside the gene matches. Germline CDR1 MNHNY, CDR2 SVGAGI (reference sequence). This CDR3 is built from 14 residues. CDR3 residues: CASSGDRGTYEQYF. The CDR3 nucleotides read TGTGCCAGCAGCGGGGACAGGGGTACCTACGAGCAGTACTTC.

This clone was seen a single time. The chain recombines TRBV12-2 with TRBJ2-7; the table's D call of TRBD1 was not tested on the DNA. TRBV12-2 is marked as a pseudogene. The length of the CDR3 is 16 residues. CDR3 region: CASRLGGPKGAYEQYF. The CDR3 DNA sequence: TGTGCAAGTCGCTTAGGGGGGCCCAAAGGAGCCTACGAGCAGTACTTC.

This sequence joins TRBV6-6 and TRBJ2-7; D gene ambiguous. Deletions cut 4 bases from V and 2 bases from J, with 6 bases between. The CDR3 extends over 12 amino acids. Germline values: CDR1 MNHNY, CDR2 SVGAGI (reference sequence). This CDR3 reads CASSLTTYEQYF. CDR3 nucleotide sequence: TGTGCCAGCAGTTTAACTACCTACGAGCAGTACTTC.

This sequence joins TRBV6-5 and TRBJ2-7; possibly TRBD2 for D (5 bases). V was shortened by 2 bases and J by 4 bases, with 9 bases between the two germline ends. Germline CDR1 is MNHEY and CDR2 is SVGAGI. This CDR3 contains 13 residues. The CDR3 reads CASSYGPGYEQYF. The CDR3 bases are TGTGCCAGCAGTTACGGCCCGGGGTACGAGCAGTACTTC.

J is TRBJ1-2 and V is TRBV7-3, with TRBD1 as a possible D gene (5 bases). The CDR3 contains 15 residues. V was pared by 2 bases and J by 1 base, with 11 bases between. CDR1 is SGHTA and CDR2 is FQGTGA in the germline V gene. In nucleotides, the CDR3 is TGTGCCAGCAGCTTAGGGTACGACAGTAACTATGGCTACACCTTC. Its protein is CASSLGYDSNYGYTF.

The V call is TRBV6-1, the J call TRBJ1-1; possible D gene TRBD1, 5 bases. The germline gives CDR1 MNHNS, CDR2 SASEGT. The germline V and J ends were trimmed by 10 bases and 0 bases, with 15 bases remaining between them. The CDR3 has 14 residues. CDR3 coding DNA: TGTGCCATCGATCAGGGTTTCATGAACACTGAAGCTTTCTTT. Translated: CAIDQGFMNTEAFF.

The V gene is TRBV4-1, the J gene TRBJ2-7, with TRBD1 as a possible D gene (6 bases). The ends were cut back, 4 bases at V and 2 bases at J, with 9 bases in the middle. The CDR3 runs to 13 residues. Germline V gene lookup returns CDR1 MGHRA and CDR2 YSYEKL. Here the CDR3 DNA reads TGCGCCAGCAGCCCAGGGGTGACCTACGAGCAGTACTTC. Translating it yields CASSPGVTYEQYF.

CDR3 loop: CASSFTGQGEGYGYTF. CDR3 sequence (DNA): TGTGCCAGCAGCTTTACGGGACAGGGGGAAGGCTATGGCTACACCTTC. The genes are TRBV7-9 and TRBJ1-2; TRBD1 matches at 11 bases. The CDR3 has 16 amino acids. Looked up from germline, CDR1 is SEHNR and CDR2 is FQNEAQ (reference sequence). The V and J ends lost 3 bases and 4 bases, in that order; junction bases with no gene match: 7. The full variable domain, completed using reference TRBV7-9 and TRBJ1-2, is DTGVSQNPRHKITKRGQNVTFRCDPISEHNRLYWYRQTLGQGPEFLTYFQNEAQLEKSRLLSDRFSAERPKGSFSTLEIQRTEQGDSAMYLCASSFTGQGEGYGYTFGSGTRLTVV.

The chain uses TRBV30 and TRBJ1-2; tentative D call: TRBD1 (6 bases). Looked up from germline, CDR1 is GTSNPN and CDR2 is SVGIG (reference sequence). The CDR3 has 11 residues. V dropped 2 bases and J dropped 8 bases, with 9 bases sitting between them. This CDR3 reads CAWSWGLGYTF. The CDR3 coding sequence is TGTGCCTGGAGTTGGGGGCTCGGCTACACCTTC.

The J gene is TRBJ1-5, the V gene TRBV27; D is uncertain. Germline V gene data show CDR1 as MNHEY and CDR2 as SMNVEV (reference sequence). Trimming took 3 bases from V and 0 from J, leaving 9 bases between them. This CDR3 spans 15 amino acids. Here the CDR3 reads CASSLRAYSNQPQHF. CDR3 DNA sequence: TGTGCCAGCAGTTTGAGAGCTTATAGCAATCAGCCCCAGCATTTT.

V and J are TRBV7-9 and TRBJ2-7; D might be TRBD2 (6 bases). Looked up from germline, CDR1 is SEHNR and CDR2 is FQNEAQ (reference sequence). The CDR3 is made up of 14 amino acids. V was trimmed by 5 bases and J by 0 bases, leaving 11 bases between them. The DNA for the CDR3 is TGTGCCAGCAGCACTTGGGGGGACTCCTACGAGCAGTACTTC. Protein sequence: CASSTWGDSYEQYF.